This TCR beta chain was documented in a study of regulatory T cells in long-lasting Graves disease. In building TCR beta libraries, iRepertoire HTBI primers were used together with Arm-PCR of CDR3 regions. TCRdb passed the multiplex PCR reads through MiXCR, listing each CDR3 protein once. The sample contains 400,000 to 600,000 distinct CDR3 sequences, about 22% of which appear only once. Overall study results and limits: Sampling was limited to peripheral blood rather than thyroid tissue.

There are many counts of this clonotype. The antigen is not known. The CDR3 loop spans 15 amino acids. The V end was cut by 7 bases, the J end by 14 bases, with 24 bases between. Germline CDR1 reads MDHEN; CDR2 reads SYDVKM. The time point is: persistent/refractory GD, antithyroid drugs over 5 years with positive TRAb. PBMCs were the source of the RNA used for TCR sequencing. This receptor was taken from a female donor with Graves disease. This specimen consisted of peripheral blood mononuclear cells (PBMCs), obtained when the disease was refractory, from a patient treated with antithyroid drugs. V usage is TRBV28 and J usage is TRBJ1-6; D is possibly TRBD1 (6 bases). The CDR3 sequence is CASTYQGGYSTSLHF. As DNA, the CDR3 is TGTGCCAGCACCTACCAAGGGGGTTACTCGACTTCCCTCCACTTT. The whole variable domain, remainder taken from reference TRBV28 and TRBJ1-6, is DVKVTQSSRYLVKRTGEKVFLECVQDMDHENMFWYRQDPGLGLRLIYFSYDVKMKEKGDIPEGYSVSREKKERFSLILESASTNQTSMYLCASTYQGGYSTSLHFGNGTRLTVT.